The source of this TCR beta chain is a study of cytomegalovirus exposure and HLA in healthy donors. With 60 Vbeta and 13 Jbeta primers, the PCR was carried out. In the authors' workflow: A later analysis counted approximately 80 million unique TCR beta chains, about 11 million shared. Produced via immunoSEQ multiplex PCR; TCRdb's table is partial and in-frame only. V, J and clone size were drawn from that table, and D and trimming were deduced from the DNA. The table has over 100,000 clones, 8.9% seen once; the top ten hold roughly 6.4%. Germline V gene sequence: CDR1 LNHDA, CDR2 SQIVND (reference sequence). This CDR3 has 16 residues. V dropped 3 bases and J dropped 1; count of bases not matched to a gene: 5. Study-wide findings and caveats: The Asian-associated ancestry cluster reportedly had fewer N-insertions than the approximately 650-donor mean in a later analysis. Indistinguishability led to the exclusion of some V segments, TRBV6-2 and TRBV6-3 included. V- and J-gene trimming of TCR beta was linked (in a later analysis) to a missense DCLRE1C variant.

Of note for this clone: Its antigen remains unknown.

V is TRBV19 and J is TRBJ2-2; 7 bases fit TRBD1. The sequence derives from a woman between 40 and 50 years old in good health and CMV-seropositive. The sample consisted of PBMCs. The CDR3 DNA sequence: TGTGCCAGTAGTATCGGGTGGACAGGGAACACCGGGGAGCTGTTTTTT. Encoded protein: CASSIGWTGNTGELFF.